The 6 T cell receptor beta chains in this list originate from one sample, sequenced in a study of shared clonotypes between healthy human individuals. Assay: immunoSEQ multiplex PCR; the TCRdb copy retains only in-frame clones and omits some. This table holds around 1.5 million clones, about 98% found once. The specimen sequenced was naive CD4+ T cells sorted from blood. Documented subset: CD45RA+ positively selected. Receptors originate from a man aged 25 to 45 in good health.

V is TRBV7-9 and J is TRBJ2-1, with D perhaps TRBD2 (6 bases). This CDR3 comprises 16 residues. The V and J ends lost 5 bases and 1 base respectively, with 15 bases between them. Germline V gene data show CDR1 as SEHNR and CDR2 as FQNEAQ (reference sequence). The CDR3 region is CASSTTRLASYNEQFF. The CDR3 nucleotides are TGTGCCAGCAGCACGACCCGGCTAGCGTCCTACAATGAGCAGTTCTTC. Full variable domain (outside the CDR3, taken from reference TRBV7-9 and TRBJ2-1): DTGVSQNPRHKITKRGQNVTFRCDPISEHNRLYWYRQTLGQGPEFLTYFQNEAQLEKSRLLSDRFSAERPKGSFSTLEIQRTEQGDSAMYLCASSTTRLASYNEQFFGPGTRLTVL.

The chain is built from TRBV6-5 and TRBJ2-7; D gene ambiguous. The V gene's germline CDR1 is MNHEY and CDR2 SVGAGI. The CDR3 has 15 residues. The germline V and J ends were trimmed by 0 bases and 1 base, with 10 bases remaining between them. The CDR3 DNA reads as TGTGCCAGCAGTTACTCTCTGGGGATTTCCTACGAGCAGTACTTC. This gives the protein CASSYSLGISYEQYF.

V usage is TRBV4-1 and J usage is TRBJ1-1; D gene ambiguous. V lost 6 bases and J lost 1, with 15 bases in between. The CDR3 is 15 amino acids. Germline assignment: CDR1 MGHRA and CDR2 YSYEKL. CDR3 residues: CASRGITGKNTEAFF. Here the CDR3 DNA reads TGCGCCAGCAGGGGAATCACCGGGAAGAACACTGAAGCTTTCTTT.

CDR3 sequence reads: CASSYGTPANEQFF. The CDR3 DNA sequence: TGTGCCAGCAGTTACGGGACACCGGCAAATGAGCAGTTCTTC. This chain uses TRBV6-5 with TRBJ2-1; weak D call: TRBD1 (6 bases). The germline CDR1 and CDR2 sequences are MNHEY and SVGAGI. V lost 2 bases, J lost 7 bases, and 12 bases lay in between. The CDR3 runs 14 residues.

This chain connects TRBV10-3 to TRBJ1-2; TRBD1 matches at 7 bases. With V trimmed by 4 bases and J by 3 bases, 11 bases remained unmatched. This CDR3 has 16 residues. Germline values: CDR1 ENHRY, CDR2 SYGVKD. The CDR3 coding sequence is TGTGCCATCAGTGTTCTCTATCGGACAGGACACTATGGCTACACCTTC. This encodes CAISVLYRTGHYGYTF.

The genes are TRBV5-4 and TRBJ1-2, with D possibly being TRBD1 (5 bases). CDR1 and CDR2 (germline): SGHNT, YYREEE (reference sequence). The CDR3 has 14 amino acids. V was cut by 0 bases and J by 5 bases, with 11 bases left in between. The CDR3 loop reads CASSLDGGVYGYTF. The CDR3 DNA follows: TGTGCCAGCAGCTTGGACGGAGGGGTTTATGGCTACACCTTC.